Listed below are T cell receptor beta chains from one sample, sequenced in a study of cytomegalovirus exposure and HLA in healthy donors. TCRdb's table, derived via immunoSEQ multiplex PCR, lists solely in-frame clones and lacks some. The table lists 130,000 to 150,000 clones, roughly 90% of them singletons. Sequencing was carried out using PBMCs. These receptors were taken from a man younger than 35 in good health and CMV-seropositive. The CDR3 runs from the conserved cysteine through the conserved F or W. Each record gives: D gene, J gene, V gene, CDR3 length, clone size, CDR3 protein, CDR3 DNA. A D gene is named only where the DNA matches it firmly. Size is stated for part of the rows, as once, few or many counts, or as a class when the clone is expanded.

d_call: TRBD1
j_call: TRBJ2-5
v_call: TRBV7-8
cdr3_length: 16
clone_size: -
cdr3_aa: CASSPDDRVGSETQYF
cdr3_nt: TGTGCCAGCAGCCCCGATGACAGGGTCGGGTCGGAGACCCAGTACTTC

d_call: -
j_call: TRBJ1-1
v_call: TRBV6-5
cdr3_length: 14
clone_size: -
cdr3_aa: CASSLQRVNTEAFF
cdr3_nt: TGTGCCAGCAGCCTTCAACGGGTAAACACTGAAGCTTTCTTT

d_call: -
j_call: TRBJ1-2
v_call: TRBV4-1
cdr3_length: 16
clone_size: -
cdr3_aa: CASSQETHGGGYGYTF
cdr3_nt: TGCGCCAGCAGCCAAGAAACTCATGGGGGAGGATATGGCTACACCTTC

d_call: -
j_call: TRBJ2-7
v_call: TRBV4-2
cdr3_length: 14
clone_size: few
cdr3_aa: CASSQDISGYEQYF
cdr3_nt: TGTGCCAGCAGCCAGGACATTAGCGGCTACGAGCAGTACTTC

d_call: TRBD2
j_call: TRBJ2-7
v_call: TRBV7-2
cdr3_length: 16
clone_size: -
cdr3_aa: CASSLAPTSGRSEQYF
cdr3_nt: TGTGCCAGCAGCTTAGCCCCGACTAGCGGGAGAAGCGAGCAGTACTTC

d_call: TRBD1
j_call: TRBJ1-1
v_call: TRBV30
cdr3_length: 16
clone_size: -
cdr3_aa: CAWNGNRDRGKGEAFF
cdr3_nt: TGTGCCTGGAACGGGAACCGGGACAGGGGGAAGGGGGAAGCTTTCTTT

d_call: -
j_call: TRBJ1-2
v_call: TRBV5-4
cdr3_length: 14
clone_size: -
cdr3_aa: CASSFTGTNYGYTF
cdr3_nt: TGTGCCAGCAGCTTCACAGGGACTAACTATGGCTACACCTTC

d_call: -
j_call: TRBJ1-4
v_call: TRBV6-6
cdr3_length: 14
clone_size: -
cdr3_aa: CASSYRMEGEELFF
cdr3_nt: TGTGCCAGCAGTTACCGGATGGAGGGCGAGGAACTGTTTTTT

d_call: TRBD2
j_call: TRBJ2-7
v_call: TRBV15
cdr3_length: 16
clone_size: -
cdr3_aa: CATSSYSAGGFYEQYF
cdr3_nt: TGTGCCACCAGCTCCTACAGTGCGGGGGGTTTCTACGAGCAGTACTTC

d_call: -
j_call: TRBJ1-1
v_call: TRBV10-3
cdr3_length: 13
clone_size: -
cdr3_aa: CAISERGDNEAFF
cdr3_nt: TGTGCCATCAGTGAGCGGGGGGACAACGAAGCTTTCTTT

d_call: -
j_call: TRBJ1-6
v_call: TRBV5-6
cdr3_length: 17
clone_size: -
cdr3_aa: CASSFGGAGSRDSPLHF
cdr3_nt: TGTGCCAGCAGCTTCGGGGGGGCAGGGTCCCGGGATTCACCCCTCCACTTT

d_call: -
j_call: TRBJ1-1
v_call: TRBV7-8
cdr3_length: 14
clone_size: -
cdr3_aa: CASSLGALNTEAFF
cdr3_nt: TGTGCCAGCAGCTTAGGGGCCCTGAACACTGAAGCTTTCTTT

d_call: -
j_call: TRBJ1-4
v_call: TRBV19
cdr3_length: 14
clone_size: -
cdr3_aa: CASSSGLSDEKLFF
cdr3_nt: TGTGCCAGTAGCTCAGGACTTTCCGATGAAAAACTGTTTTTT

d_call: -
j_call: TRBJ2-7
v_call: TRBV5-4
cdr3_length: 13
clone_size: -
cdr3_aa: CASSPGHPYEQYF
cdr3_nt: TGTGCCAGCAGCCCTGGGCATCCCTACGAGCAGTACTTC

d_call: -
j_call: TRBJ1-6
v_call: TRBV27
cdr3_length: 18
clone_size: -
cdr3_aa: CASRIRGLLSSYNSPLHF
cdr3_nt: TGTGCCAGCAGAATTAGGGGTCTGTTAAGCTCCTATAATTCACCCCTCCACTTT

d_call: TRBD2
j_call: TRBJ2-1
v_call: TRBV19
cdr3_length: 15
clone_size: -
cdr3_aa: CASSMGSGNGDEQFF
cdr3_nt: TGTGCCAGTAGTATGGGGAGCGGGAACGGCGATGAGCAGTTCTTC

d_call: -
j_call: TRBJ1-5
v_call: TRBV6-6
cdr3_length: 14
clone_size: -
cdr3_aa: CASSPLTDNQPQHF
cdr3_nt: TGTGCCAGCAGTCCCTTGACTGATAATCAGCCCCAGCATTTT

d_call: -
j_call: TRBJ1-1
v_call: TRBV9
cdr3_length: 13
clone_size: -
cdr3_aa: CASSVPVNTEAFF
cdr3_nt: TGTGCCAGCAGCGTTCCAGTGAACACTGAAGCTTTCTTT

d_call: -
j_call: TRBJ1-3
v_call: TRBV7-2
cdr3_length: 16
clone_size: -
cdr3_aa: CASSLTTLSSGNTIYF
cdr3_nt: TGTGCCAGCAGCTTAACTACCTTGAGCTCTGGAAACACCATATATTTT

d_call: -
j_call: TRBJ2-7
v_call: TRBV10-2
cdr3_length: 12
clone_size: once
cdr3_aa: CASKLGQYEQYF
cdr3_nt: TGCGCCAGCAAACTGGGGCAGTACGAGCAGTACTTC

d_call: TRBD1
j_call: TRBJ1-1
v_call: TRBV10-1
cdr3_length: 14
clone_size: -
cdr3_aa: CASSERRGRTEAFF
cdr3_nt: TGCGCCAGCAGTGAGCGAAGGGGGCGAACTGAAGCTTTCTTT

d_call: -
j_call: TRBJ2-7
v_call: TRBV7-9
cdr3_length: 14
clone_size: -
cdr3_aa: CASSFPAQTGEQYF
cdr3_nt: TGTGCCAGCAGCTTCCCGGCCCAAACGGGGGAGCAGTACTTC

d_call: -
j_call: TRBJ2-7
v_call: TRBV28
cdr3_length: 11
clone_size: -
cdr3_aa: CASSPSFEQYF
cdr3_nt: TGTGCCAGCAGCCCCTCCTTCGAGCAGTACTTC

d_call: TRBD1
j_call: TRBJ2-5
v_call: TRBV5-1
cdr3_length: 15
clone_size: once
cdr3_aa: CASSLQGVGEETQYF
cdr3_nt: TGCGCCAGCAGCCTCCAGGGGGTTGGCGAAGAGACCCAGTACTTC

d_call: -
j_call: TRBJ1-2
v_call: TRBV18
cdr3_length: 13
clone_size: -
cdr3_aa: CASSPDSDYGYTF
cdr3_nt: TGTGCCAGCTCACCGGACAGTGACTATGGCTACACCTTC

d_call: TRBD1
j_call: TRBJ2-3
v_call: TRBV9
cdr3_length: 16
clone_size: once
cdr3_aa: CASSGPGDRGTDTQYF
cdr3_nt: TGTGCCAGCAGCGGACCAGGGGACAGGGGCACAGATACGCAGTATTTT

d_call: -
j_call: TRBJ1-5
v_call: TRBV2
cdr3_length: 14
clone_size: -
cdr3_aa: CASSSTGRNQPQHF
cdr3_nt: TGTGCCAGCAGTTCGACAGGCCGCAATCAGCCCCAGCATTTT

d_call: -
j_call: TRBJ1-2
v_call: TRBV27
cdr3_length: 12
clone_size: -
cdr3_aa: CASSPDSYGYTF
cdr3_nt: TGTGCCAGCAGCCCCGACAGTTATGGCTACACCTTC

d_call: -
j_call: TRBJ2-4
v_call: TRBV27
cdr3_length: 16
clone_size: -
cdr3_aa: CASSLMAGLAKNIQYF
cdr3_nt: TGTGCCAGCAGTTTAATGGCGGGCCTAGCCAAAAACATTCAGTACTTC

d_call: TRBD2
j_call: TRBJ2-5
v_call: TRBV5-6
cdr3_length: 15
clone_size: -
cdr3_aa: CASSLVAGGGETQYF
cdr3_nt: TGTGCCAGCAGCTTGGTAGCGGGGGGTGGAGAGACCCAGTACTTC

d_call: -
j_call: TRBJ1-1
v_call: TRBV5-1
cdr3_length: 14
clone_size: -
cdr3_aa: CASSLAGMNTEAFF
cdr3_nt: TGCGCCAGCAGCTTGGCCGGGATGAACACTGAAGCTTTCTTT

d_call: TRBD1
j_call: TRBJ1-1
v_call: TRBV28
cdr3_length: 19
clone_size: -
cdr3_aa: CASSGGTGSGFHHGTEAFF
cdr3_nt: TGTGCCAGCAGTGGTGGGACAGGGAGTGGATTCCACCACGGCACTGAAGCTTTCTTT

d_call: -
j_call: TRBJ2-2
v_call: TRBV28
cdr3_length: 16
clone_size: -
cdr3_aa: CASPRRAAVSRGELFF
cdr3_nt: TGTGCCAGCCCTAGGAGGGCAGCGGTGTCGCGAGGGGAGCTGTTTTTT

d_call: TRBD1
j_call: TRBJ2-7
v_call: TRBV5-4
cdr3_length: 13
clone_size: -
cdr3_aa: CASSLYRDSEQYF
cdr3_nt: TGTGCCAGCAGCTTGTACCGGGACAGCGAGCAGTACTTC

d_call: TRBD1
j_call: TRBJ1-1
v_call: TRBV19
cdr3_length: 17
clone_size: -
cdr3_aa: CASSRNRDRSSNTEAFF
cdr3_nt: TGTGCCAGTAGCCGAAACCGGGACAGGTCATCGAACACTGAAGCTTTCTTT

d_call: TRBD1
j_call: TRBJ2-1
v_call: TRBV6-5
cdr3_length: 16
clone_size: -
cdr3_aa: CASSLYPGGSYNEQFF
cdr3_nt: TGTGCCAGCAGTTTATATCCAGGGGGCTCCTACAATGAGCAGTTCTTC

d_call: TRBD1
j_call: TRBJ1-2
v_call: TRBV2
cdr3_length: 15
clone_size: -
cdr3_aa: CASSHPNRGSGGYTF
cdr3_nt: TGTGCCAGCAGTCACCCAAACAGGGGGTCCGGAGGCTACACCTTC

d_call: -
j_call: TRBJ1-1
v_call: TRBV6-4
cdr3_length: 13
clone_size: -
cdr3_aa: CAGPRGGNTEAFF
cdr3_nt: TGTGCCGGCCCCCGAGGGGGGAACACTGAAGCTTTCTTT

d_call: TRBD2
j_call: TRBJ2-1
v_call: TRBV5-6
cdr3_length: 15
clone_size: -
cdr3_aa: CASSLLAGVYNEQFF
cdr3_nt: TGTGCCAGCAGCTTACTAGCGGGAGTCTACAATGAGCAGTTCTTC

d_call: -
j_call: TRBJ2-5
v_call: TRBV6-6
cdr3_length: 11
clone_size: -
cdr3_aa: CASSAKETQYF
cdr3_nt: TGTGCCAGCAGTGCTAAAGAGACCCAGTACTTC

d_call: -
j_call: TRBJ2-5
v_call: TRBV7-6
cdr3_length: 12
clone_size: once
cdr3_aa: CASSFPKETQYF
cdr3_nt: TGTGCCAGCAGCTTTCCTAAAGAGACCCAGTACTTC

d_call: -
j_call: TRBJ2-3
v_call: TRBV19
cdr3_length: 13
clone_size: once
cdr3_aa: CASLGLGTDTQYF
cdr3_nt: TGTGCCAGTCTCGGGTTGGGCACAGATACGCAGTATTTT

d_call: TRBD1
j_call: TRBJ1-5
v_call: TRBV11-2
cdr3_length: 15
clone_size: many
cdr3_aa: CASSYTRGHRQPQHF
cdr3_nt: TGTGCCAGCAGCTACACCAGGGGGCACCGCCAGCCCCAGCATTTT

d_call: TRBD1
j_call: TRBJ1-2
v_call: TRBV7-9
cdr3_length: 14
clone_size: -
cdr3_aa: CASSSTGTGSGYTF
cdr3_nt: TGTGCCAGCAGTTCTACAGGGACAGGGAGTGGCTACACCTTC

d_call: -
j_call: TRBJ1-4
v_call: TRBV5-4
cdr3_length: 14
clone_size: -
cdr3_aa: CASSLNRDGEKLFF
cdr3_nt: TGTGCCAGCAGCTTGAACAGGGATGGTGAAAAACTGTTTTTT

d_call: -
j_call: TRBJ2-7
v_call: TRBV10-1
cdr3_length: 13
clone_size: -
cdr3_aa: CASSEPGAYEQYF
cdr3_nt: TGCGCCAGCAGTGAACCCGGAGCCTACGAGCAGTACTTC

d_call: -
j_call: TRBJ1-5
v_call: TRBV10-2
cdr3_length: 12
clone_size: -
cdr3_aa: CASSAGRQPQHF
cdr3_nt: TGCGCCAGCAGTGCAGGCAGACAGCCCCAGCATTTT

d_call: -
j_call: TRBJ2-1
v_call: TRBV9
cdr3_length: 15
clone_size: -
cdr3_aa: CASSPRGFPYNEQFF
cdr3_nt: TGTGCCAGCAGCCCCCGGGGTTTTCCCTACAATGAGCAGTTCTTC

d_call: TRBD2
j_call: TRBJ2-2
v_call: TRBV30
cdr3_length: 14
clone_size: once
cdr3_aa: CAWRLAGVAGELFF
cdr3_nt: TGTGCCTGGAGACTAGCGGGAGTAGCCGGGGAGCTGTTTTTT

d_call: -
j_call: TRBJ1-1
v_call: TRBV7-9
cdr3_length: 13
clone_size: -
cdr3_aa: CASSSGSSTEAFF
cdr3_nt: TGTGCCAGCAGCTCCGGGTCAAGCACTGAAGCTTTCTTT

d_call: -
j_call: TRBJ2-3
v_call: TRBV4-1
cdr3_length: 16
clone_size: -
cdr3_aa: CASSQGGSVGTDTQYF
cdr3_nt: TGCGCCAGCAGCCAAGGAGGCTCCGTGGGCACAGATACGCAGTATTTT

d_call: -
j_call: TRBJ1-1
v_call: TRBV5-8
cdr3_length: 16
clone_size: -
cdr3_aa: CASSHNTGHLNTEAFF
cdr3_nt: TGTGCCAGCAGCCATAATACGGGACACCTGAACACTGAAGCTTTCTTT

d_call: -
j_call: TRBJ2-5
v_call: TRBV4-1
cdr3_length: 15
clone_size: -
cdr3_aa: CASSRVQGYQETQYF
cdr3_nt: TGCGCCAGCAGCCGCGTTCAGGGGTATCAAGAGACCCAGTACTTC

d_call: -
j_call: TRBJ2-4
v_call: TRBV28
cdr3_length: 15
clone_size: -
cdr3_aa: CASSSLEAAKNIQYF
cdr3_nt: TGTGCCAGCAGCTCCTTGGAGGCGGCCAAAAACATTCAGTACTTC

d_call: -
j_call: TRBJ1-6
v_call: TRBV5-6
cdr3_length: 14
clone_size: -
cdr3_aa: CASSLEGVGSPLHF
cdr3_nt: TGTGCCAGCAGCTTGGAGGGAGTCGGGTCACCCCTCCACTTT